The TCR beta chain under discussion was sequenced for a study of T cells expressing NK-cell markers. Study information: Repertoire data for TCR beta were derived from sorted T cells (CD3+CD56+NKG2C+, CD3+CD56+NKG2C- and CD3+CD56-NKG2C+). Among the eight sequenced donors, seven tested HCMV-seropositive and one tested seronegative. Whole-study results and caveats: Dominant NKG2C+ clonotypes in roughly six donors made up about 1.0-8% of CD8+ T cells. The CD3+CD56-NKG2C+ fraction of a few donors was also led by these clonotypes.

This CDR3 has 14 amino acids. TCRdb reanalyzed the 5' RACE reads and collapses them to one entry per CDR3 protein, without DNA. There are roughly 390,000 distinct CDR3 sequences in the sample, with roughly a tenth held by the top ten. In the case of this clonotype: Its antigen remains unknown.

The V call is TRBV12-3 or TRBV12-4, the J call TRBJ2-1; TCRdb gives TRBD1 as the D gene, but with no DNA this cannot be confirmed. Sequencing used blood T cells: a sorted CD56 or NKG2C T cell subset, CD4+ or CD8+ T cells, or bulk PBMC T cells (not recorded which). This sequence originates from a woman aged 45 to 65 in good health. The CDR3 loop is CASRITGKGDEQFF.